The 11 T cell receptor beta chains given below trace back to one sample, sequenced in a study of PD-L1 blockade in urothelial cancer. Sequencing was performed with immunoSEQ multiplex PCR; in TCRdb, only in-frame clones are kept and a portion is missing. The sample records about 95,000 clones, 87% being singletons. Time point specified: pretreatment peripheral blood. Here the sequenced sample was PBMCs, taken around atezolizumab (anti-PD-L1) treatment. The receptor set was obtained from a man between 60 and 70 years old with urothelial cancer.

The chain has TRBV5-4 and TRBJ2-5; TRBD2 matches at 15 bases. Trimming took 3 bases from V and 6 from J; bases not matched to a gene: 6. CDR1 is SGHNT and CDR2 is YYREEE in the germline V gene (reference sequence). There are 16 residues in the CDR3. The CDR3 spells CASSSPGLAGGKTQYF. CDR3 bases: TGTGCCAGCAGCTCACCGGGACTAGCGGGGGGTAAGACCCAGTACTTC.

V usage is TRBV2 and J usage is TRBJ2-7; TRBD2 matches 7 bases. Trimming at V came to 9 bases and at J to 3 bases, leaving 2 bases not matched to a gene. The CDR3 contains 11 residues. CDR1 and CDR2 from the germline V gene are SNHLY and FYNNEI. The CDR3 nucleotides are TGTGCCAGTCGGGACTACTACGAGCAGTACTTC. Translating gives CASRDYYEQYF.

The chain is built from TRBV14 and TRBJ2-2; 8 bases align to TRBD2. The ends lost 4 bases at V and 4 bases at J; junction bases unmatched: 5. This CDR3 region has 15 residues. CDR1 and CDR2 (germline): SGHDN, FVKESK. DNA for the CDR3: TGTGCCAGCAGCCTCCGGGGGGGAGGCACCGGGGAGCTGTTTTTT. The encoded protein is CASSLRGGGTGELFF.

The CDR3, as DNA: TGTGCCAGTAGTATCGGCGTTGGATTTGGGGGACTCGGTCAGTACTTC. Its protein is CASSIGVGFGGLGQYF. The gene calls are TRBV19 and TRBJ2-4; D perhaps matches TRBD2 (6 bases). The V and J ends lost 3 bases and 12 bases respectively, with 24 bases between them. Per the germline V gene, CDR1 is LNHDA and CDR2 is SQIVND (reference sequence). This CDR3 spans 16 amino acids.

The chain couples TRBV5-1 to TRBJ2-6, with D perhaps TRBD2 (6 bases). The germline CDR1 and CDR2 sequences are SGHRS and YFSETQ. V lost 7 bases to trimming and J lost 2 bases, with 13 bases between them. This CDR3 is 15 amino acids long. CDR3 in amino acids: CASSAEGTGANVLTF. CDR3 nucleotide sequence: TGCGCCAGCTCCGCGGAGGGGACTGGGGCCAACGTCCTGACTTTC.

The V gene is TRBV2, the J gene TRBJ1-1; 8 bases are a match to TRBD1. The CDR3 extends over 14 amino acids. The J segment lost 7 bases and the V segment lost 7 bases, leaving 11 bases of the junction unmatched. From germline, CDR1 is SNHLY and CDR2 FYNNEI. This chain's CDR3 is CASKIWTGTNEAFF. CDR3 bases: TGTGCCAGCAAGATTTGGACAGGGACAAATGAAGCTTTCTTT.

In DNA form, the CDR3 reads TGTGCCAGCAGCAAACAGGGGGCGAGCACTGAAGCTTTCTTT. Protein: CASSKQGASTEAFF. The chain is built from TRBV11-2 and TRBJ1-1; TRBD1 matches at 9 bases. The CDR3 is 14 residues long. V was pared by 5 bases and J by 4 bases, with 5 bases of the junction left unmatched. Germline lookup yields CDR1 SGHAT and CDR2 FQNNGV. Together with reference TRBV11-2 and TRBJ1-1, the CDR3 gives the full variable domain: EAGVAQSPRYKIIEKRQSVAFWCNPISGHATLYWYQQILGQGPKLLIQFQNNGVVDDSQLPKDRFSAERLKGVDSTLKIQPAKLEDSAVYLCASSKQGASTEAFFGQGTRLTVV.

This clone was picked up a small number of times. The chain joins TRBV9 to TRBJ1-5; 8 bases match TRBD1. Per germline, CDR1 SGDLS and CDR2 YYNGEE. With V trimmed by 0 bases and J by 6 bases, 2 bases remained unmatched. This CDR3 comprises 14 residues. The CDR3 region is CASSVGTGRQPQHF. The DNA of the CDR3 is TGTGCCAGCAGCGTAGGGACAGGGCGTCAGCCCCAGCATTTT.

The table lists this clone with a count of one. The rearrangement joins TRBV11-2 to TRBJ2-3; TRBD2 matches at 7 bases. Germline lookup yields CDR1 SGHAT and CDR2 FQNNGV. The CDR3 loop spans 13 amino acids. With 9 bases clipped from V and 3 bases from J, the junction kept 6 bases outside the gene matches. The chain's CDR3 is CASRRGITDTQYF. CDR3 sequence (DNA): TGTGCCAGTAGGCGGGGGATTACAGATACGCAGTATTTT.

The rearrangement joins TRBV11-3 to TRBJ2-7, with a weak D call TRBD1 (6 bases). This CDR3 is 14 amino acids long. Germline V lookup: CDR1 SGHNT, CDR2 YENEEA. The V end lost 5 bases, the J end lost 2 bases, and 13 bases lay between the germline ends. The DNA for the CDR3 is TGTGCCAGCAGCGCCTACGGGACAACCTACGAGCAGTACTTC. Its translation: CASSAYGTTYEQYF.

This chain connects TRBV7-6 to TRBJ2-3; D is possibly TRBD2 (6 bases). Trimming removed 1 base from V and 0 bases from J, with 8 bases in between. The CDR3 covers 15 residues. CDR1 and CDR2 (germline): SGHVS, FNYEAQ. The CDR3 here is CASSLGSGSTDTQYF. CDR3 DNA: TGTGCCAGCAGCTTAGGGAGCGGGAGCACAGATACGCAGTATTTT.